The 25 T cell receptor beta chains reported below all come from one sample, sequenced in a study of radiation and T cells in renal cell carcinoma. Time point reported: baseline pretreatment blood. Treatment defined: 15 Gy SBRT to primary tumor, nephrectomy 4 weeks later. The table came from immunoSEQ multiplex PCR; TCRdb's copy has only in-frame clones and leaves some out. This sample carries about 150,000 clones, 88% of them seen once, and the ten largest clones take roughly 4%. The material was blood, obtained from a patient whose treatment included radiotherapy and nephrectomy. The receptors come from a woman in her seventies with renal cell carcinoma.

This chain links TRBV6-1 with TRBJ1-5; D unclear. Trimming cost V 2 bases and J 4 bases, with 15 bases left between them. The CDR3 contains 16 residues. CDR1 is MNHNS and CDR2 is SASEGT in the germline V gene. The CDR3 protein is CASSESSGGLNQPQHF. In DNA, the CDR3 is TGTGCCAGCAGTGAAAGTTCGGGAGGGTTGAATCAGCCCCAGCATTTT.

CDR3 loop: CASRLPRDRGYGYTF. The CDR3 DNA reads as TGCGCCAGCAGACTTCCACGGGACAGGGGCTATGGCTACACCTTC. The chain recombines TRBV23-1 with TRBJ1-2, with 10 bases matching TRBD1. TRBV23-1 carries the ORF label, with uncertain function. This CDR3 is built from 15 residues. Germline trimming cut 6 bases from V and 4 bases from J; bases unmatched to any gene: 8.

In this sample, this clone turned up once. The rearrangement joins TRBV18 to TRBJ1-6, with 8 positions matching TRBD1. V lost 6 bases, J lost 10 bases, and 11 bases stayed unmatched. Germline CDR1 and CDR2: KGHSH and LQKENI. The CDR3 extends over 15 amino acids. In nucleotides, the CDR3 is TGTGCCAGCTCTCTCAGACAGGGGTCCCAATCACCCCTCCACTTT. Encoded protein: CASSLRQGSQSPLHF.

The chain links TRBV6-1 to TRBJ1-3, with no clear D. The CDR3 is 14 residues long. Germline loops: CDR1 MNHNS, CDR2 SASEGT. V lost 6 bases and J 0 bases, leaving 9 bases between the germline ends. CDR3 bases: TGTGCCAGCAGCATCAGAGGCTCTGGAAACACCATATATTTT. This translates into CASSIRGSGNTIYF.

The V gene is TRBV9, the J gene TRBJ2-3, with a tentative D call TRBD2 (5 bases). The V and J ends lost 4 bases and 5 bases respectively, with 8 bases between them. The CDR3 runs 12 residues. The germline CDR1 and CDR2 sequences are SGDLS and YYNGEE. In DNA, the CDR3 is TGTGCCAGCAGCCGGACTGGAGATACGCAGTATTTT. It is translated as CASSRTGDTQYF.

The V and J genes are TRBV7-9 and TRBJ1-4, with D uncertain. V lost 5 bases, J lost 7 bases, and 17 bases lay in between. The V gene's germline CDR1 is SEHNR and CDR2 FQNEAQ (reference sequence). This CDR3 region has 15 residues. CDR3 region: CASSVDFSEGEKLFF. The CDR3, as DNA: TGTGCCAGCAGCGTGGACTTTTCCGAGGGTGAAAAACTGTTTTTT.

This clone was recorded only once. The V and J genes are TRBV6-1 and TRBJ2-6, with D maybe TRBD2 (5 bases). V was cut by 0 bases and J by 10 bases, with 13 bases left in between. Germline-derived CDR1 and CDR2 are MNHNS and SASEGT. The CDR3 runs to 15 residues. The CDR3 coding sequence is TGTGCCAGCAGTGAAGCGTGGGCAGGAGGAAACGTCCTGACTTTC. Protein sequence: CASSEAWAGGNVLTF.

This chain uses TRBV5-1 with TRBJ2-1, with TRBD2 identical over 13 bases. The germline CDR1 and CDR2 sequences are SGHRS and YFSETQ. The CDR3 sequence is 15 residues long. With V trimmed by 6 bases and J by 6 bases, 6 bases remained unmatched. The CDR3 DNA reads as TGCGCCAGCAACGGACTAGCGGGGGTAATCAATGAGCAGTTCTTC. This translates into CASNGLAGVINEQFF. Based on the CDR3 plus reference TRBV5-1 and TRBJ2-1, the full variable domain is KAGVTQTPRYLIKTRGQQVTLSCSPISGHRSVSWYQQTPGQGLQFLFEYFSETQRNKGNFPGRFSGRQFSNSRSEMNVSTLELGDSALYLCASNGLAGVINEQFFGPGTRLTVL.

The gene calls are TRBV4-2 and TRBJ1-4, with unresolved D. Germline V gene sequence: CDR1 LGHNA, CDR2 YNFKEQ. The germline V and J ends were trimmed by 2 bases and 2 bases, with 18 bases remaining between them. The CDR3 runs to 18 residues. As DNA, the CDR3 is TGTGCCAGCAGCCAAAAAGGGTTAGGTGGGTCGACTAATGAAAAACTGTTTTTT. Protein: CASSQKGLGGSTNEKLFF.

The gene calls are TRBV30 and TRBJ2-3; 8 positions match TRBD2. Trimming at V came to 0 bases and at J to 0 bases, leaving 14 bases not matched to a gene. The CDR3 extends over 19 amino acids. Germline CDR1 is GTSNPN and CDR2 is SVGIG (reference sequence). CDR3 nucleotides: TGTGCCTGGAGTGTACAGGGCGGGGGGCCGTTCTCTAGCACAGATACGCAGTATTTT. Translated, it gives CAWSVQGGGPFSSTDTQYF.

The genes are TRBV5-6 and TRBJ2-3; 13 bases line up with TRBD2. Germline V gene data show CDR1 as SGHDT and CDR2 as YYEEEE. V was pared by 4 bases and J by 4 bases, with 9 bases of the junction left unmatched. The CDR3 runs to 17 residues. The DNA of the CDR3 is TGTGCCAGCAGCCTCGAACTAGCGGGGGGGCCGTCAGATACGCAGTATTTT. This translates into CASSLELAGGPSDTQYF.

A single count supports this clone. The V and J genes are TRBV6-5 and TRBJ1-5, with D tentatively TRBD1 (6 bases). Deletions cut 0 bases from V and 2 bases from J, with 8 bases between. Germline CDR1 and CDR2: MNHEY and SVGAGI. This CDR3 is 15 amino acids long. CDR3 sequence (DNA): TGTGCCAGCAGTTACTCGCCAGGGGGCAATCAGCCCCAGCATTTT. It is translated as CASSYSPGGNQPQHF.

The chain is built from TRBV28 and TRBJ2-7; 10 bases are shared with TRBD1. Trimming at V came to 7 bases and at J to 1 base, leaving 4 bases not matched to a gene. Germline CDR1 is MDHEN and CDR2 is SYDVKM. This CDR3 comprises 14 residues. The CDR3 sequence: CASTRTGGSYEQYF. The CDR3 DNA is TGTGCCAGCACTCGGACAGGGGGTTCCTACGAGCAGTACTTC.

This clone was found once. The chain is built from TRBV6-5 and TRBJ2-7; no clear D gene. Trimming stripped 5 bases from V and 2 bases from J, with 16 bases between. The V gene's germline CDR1 is MNHEY and CDR2 SVGAGI. The CDR3 length is 15 residues. The CDR3 is CASSPTSLVTYEQYF. The CDR3 coding sequence is TGTGCCAGCAGTCCCACGTCCCTAGTAACCTACGAGCAGTACTTC.

The rearrangement joins TRBV6-1 to TRBJ1-5, with D possibly being TRBD1 (5 bases). Trimming removed 3 bases from V and 2 bases from J, with 8 bases in between. The CDR3 covers 14 residues. Germline V gene lookup returns CDR1 MNHNS and CDR2 SASEGT. CDR3 sequence: CASSDGGGNQPQHF. The CDR3 nucleotides are TGTGCCAGCAGTGATGGGGGTGGCAATCAGCCCCAGCATTTT.

This clone was seen a few times. This sequence joins TRBV19 and TRBJ1-5, with D uncertain. The V gene's germline CDR1 is LNHDA and CDR2 SQIVND (reference sequence). The V gene lost 0 bases and the J gene lost 6 bases, with 6 bases spanning the gap. The CDR3 length is 13 residues. This CDR3 is CASSIDRRQPQHF. The DNA for the CDR3 is TGTGCCAGTAGTATAGATCGTCGTCAGCCCCAGCATTTT.

The V and J genes are TRBV7-9 and TRBJ1-4; weak D call: TRBD1 (5 bases). Germline CDR1 is SEHNR and CDR2 is FQNEAQ (reference sequence). With 1 base removed from V and 8 bases from J, the gap between germline ends came to 11 bases. The CDR3 has 14 residues. The CDR3 nucleotides are TGTGCCAGCAGCTTAGAACAGGCAGGGGAAAAACTGTTTTTT. The encoded protein is CASSLEQAGEKLFF.

The rearrangement uses TRBV30 and TRBJ2-5; 7 nucleotides align to TRBD1. This CDR3 is built from 14 residues. From germline, CDR1 is GTSNPN and CDR2 SVGIG (reference sequence). Trimming removed 1 base from V and 2 bases from J; junction bases left unmatched: 4. The CDR3 nucleotides read TGTGCCTGGAGTGCCCACAGGGGACAAGAGACCCAGTACTTC. This encodes CAWSAHRGQETQYF.

This sequence joins TRBV30 and TRBJ2-2; D perhaps matches TRBD2 (7 bases). CDR3 length: 16 residues. Germline assignment: CDR1 GTSNPN and CDR2 SVGIG (reference sequence). V lost 0 bases and J 2 bases, leaving 13 bases between the germline ends. The CDR3, as DNA: TGTGCCTGGAGTGTGGGGGGGCGGATTAACACCGGGGAGCTGTTTTTT. It codes for CAWSVGGRINTGELFF.

V gene TRBV4-3 combines with J gene TRBJ1-2; possibly TRBD1 for D (6 bases). Germline V lookup: CDR1 LGHNA, CDR2 YSLEER. V lost 1 base and J 2 bases, leaving 11 bases between the germline ends. The length of the CDR3 is 15 residues. CDR3 nucleotide sequence: TGCGCCAGCAGCCAAGGGGGGCGGACGAACTATGGCTACACCTTC. It is translated as CASSQGGRTNYGYTF.

The chain carries TRBV6-5 and TRBJ1-1; no clear D gene. The germline V gene encodes CDR1 MNHEY and CDR2 SVGAGI. The CDR3 length is 16 residues. Deletions cut 0 bases from V and 1 base from J, with 12 bases between. CDR3 residues: CASSYSHRQANTEAFF. CDR3 sequence (DNA): TGTGCCAGCAGTTACTCCCATAGGCAGGCGAACACTGAAGCTTTCTTT.

V gene TRBV5-4 combines with J gene TRBJ2-1; TRBD2 matches 9 bases. V lost 1 base to trimming and J lost 4 bases; unmatched junction nucleotides: 6. CDR1 is SGHNT, CDR2 YYREEE, per germline (reference sequence). This CDR3 comprises 16 residues. CDR3 sequence (DNA): TGTGCCAGCAGCTTGCTGGGGCGGGGGGGATACAATGAGCAGTTCTTC. Its translation: CASSLLGRGGYNEQFF.

This chain uses TRBV5-6 with TRBJ1-3; the D gene is possibly TRBD1 (6 bases). This CDR3 comprises 15 residues. Between the trimmed V and J ends, which lost 0 bases and 3 bases, there was a span of 10 bases. Germline CDR1 and CDR2: SGHDT and YYEEEE. The CDR3 region is CASSLVGGYGNTIYF. CDR3 sequence (DNA): TGTGCCAGCAGCTTGGTAGGGGGATATGGAAACACCATATATTTT.

The J gene is TRBJ2-7, the V gene TRBV21-1; no DNA check was done on the table's D call, TRBD2. TRBV21-1 corresponds to a pseudogene. The CDR3 sequence is 17 residues long. CDR3 sequence: CASSKTSGRFRPYEQYF. CDR3 in DNA: TGTGCCAGCAGCAAAACTAGCGGTCGGTTTAGACCCTACGAGCAGTACTTC.

This rearrangement joins TRBV5-1 to TRBJ2-1; TRBD1 matches 7 bases. The germline gives CDR1 SGHRS, CDR2 YFSETQ. This CDR3 region has 15 residues. The J segment lost 3 bases and the V segment lost 4 bases, leaving 7 bases of the junction unmatched. The CDR3 DNA sequence: TGCGCCAGCAGCACTACAGGGGTCGGCTACAATGAGCAGTTCTTC. This codes for CASSTTGVGYNEQFF.